These 9 T cell receptor beta chains share one sample of origin, sequenced in a study of cytomegalovirus exposure and HLA in healthy donors. The PCR employed 60 Vbeta primers together with 13 Jbeta primers. Clones were sequenced by immunoSEQ multiplex PCR, and TCRdb holds only the in-frame ones, with some missing. The sample yields approximately 81,000 clones, 84% seen once. The sequencing input was PBMCs. These receptors were obtained from a woman between 45 and 60 years old in good health and CMV-seronegative.

By proportion, this clone is medium-sized. The CDR3 loop is CASSEGQGSSYEQYV. CDR3 DNA sequence: TGTGCCAGCAGTGAGGGACAGGGGAGCTCCTACGAGCAGTACGTC. The chain employs TRBV6-1 and TRBJ2-7, with TRBD1 matching 10 bases. This CDR3 has 15 residues. CDR1 is MNHNS and CDR2 is SASEGT in the germline V gene. V dropped 3 bases and J dropped 0; count of bases not matched to a gene: 2.

V is TRBV27 and J is TRBJ1-1, with 7 bases that match TRBD1. Germline V gene sequence: CDR1 MNHEY, CDR2 SMNVEV (reference sequence). The J segment lost 5 bases and the V segment lost 6 bases, leaving 6 bases of the junction unmatched. The CDR3 length is 13 residues. The CDR3 nucleotides are TGTGCCAGCAGAAGGGCAGGGGGGACTGAAGCTTTCTTT. Residues: CASRRAGGTEAFF.

This chain joins TRBV6-1 and TRBJ2-7; D possibly corresponds to TRBD1 (6 bases). V lost 0 bases and J lost 11, with 14 bases in between. The length of the CDR3 is 13 residues. Germline CDR1 reads MNHNS; CDR2 reads SASEGT. This CDR3 is CASSEAARGPEYV. CDR3 in DNA: TGTGCCAGCAGTGAAGCGGCCAGGGGACCCGAGTACGTC.

The J gene is TRBJ2-5, the V gene TRBV30; 9 nucleotides align to TRBD2. Germline values: CDR1 GTSNPN, CDR2 SVGIG (reference sequence). The CDR3 covers 16 residues. V was clipped by 5 bases and J by 0 bases; unmatched bases: 10. The CDR3 here is CAWEPAGGSYQETQYF. The CDR3 DNA reads as TGTGCCTGGGAGCCGGCGGGGGGGTCGTACCAAGAGACCCAGTACTTC.

The rearrangement links TRBV5-1 to TRBJ2-1, with 7 bases lining up with TRBD1. CDR1 and CDR2 from the germline V gene are SGHRS and YFSETQ. CDR3 length: 14 residues. V trimming: 6 bases; J trimming: 1 base; junction bases outside the gene matches: 4. CDR3 loop: CASKGQISYNEQFF. The CDR3 DNA is TGCGCCAGCAAGGGACAGATATCCTACAATGAGCAGTTCTTC.

The sample holds a few counts of this clone. This chain joins TRBV27 and TRBJ1-2, with 8 bases aligning to TRBD1. The trim removed 3 bases at V and 0 bases at J, leaving 9 bases unmatched. The germline CDR1 and CDR2 sequences are MNHEY and SMNVEV (reference sequence). The CDR3 spans 17 residues. The DNA for the CDR3 is TGTGCCAGCAGTTTCTCAGCCGACAGGGGTGCTAACTATGGCTACACCTTC. Translating gives CASSFSADRGANYGYTF.

In its sample, this clone was seen a few times. V and J are TRBV6-1 and TRBJ2-3, with 9 bases that match TRBD2. Germline V gives CDR1 MNHNS, CDR2 SASEGT. V was pared by 1 base and J by 6 bases, with 8 bases of the junction left unmatched. This CDR3 has 16 residues. The CDR3 protein is CASSEGGGRALDTQYF. Here the CDR3 DNA reads TGTGCCAGCAGTGAAGGGGGCGGGAGGGCCCTGGATACGCAGTATTTT.

Notes on this clone: At one of its ends the junction is not consistent with the germline gene, which may arise from a read error. The V and J genes are TRBV2 and TRBJ2-2, with D possibly being TRBD1 (5 bases). In germline, CDR1 is SNHLY, CDR2 FYNNEI. The CDR3 length is 15 residues. CDR3 DNA: TGTGCCAGCCGTGAGACAGACACGAACACCGGGGAGCTGTTTTTT. Encoded protein: CASRETDTNTGELFF.

The V call is TRBV2, the J call TRBJ2-5; TRBD2 agrees at 8 bases. Per germline, CDR1 SNHLY and CDR2 FYNNEI. The CDR3 extends over 21 amino acids. Trimming removed 10 bases from V and 2 bases from J; junction bases left unmatched: 30. CDR3 sequence (DNA): TGTGCCACCCAGGGTGGGTGGGGAAGCGGGAGTGGTGGAAGTCGTCAAGAGACCCAGTACTTC. Its translation: CATQGGWGSGSGGSRQETQYF.